Each of the 17 T cell receptor beta chains below was sequenced from the same sample in a study of shared T cell receptors in the human thymus. Sequencing used immunoSEQ multiplex PCR; TCRdb keeps in-frame clones, though not all of them. The data hold approximately 660,000 clones, with roughly 90% observed a single time. The data were also submitted as part of a second study, on human thymus T cells.

Sequenced input: thymocytes. The receptors shown here come from a boy in the first two years of life with a congenital heart defect.

V and J are TRBV28 and TRBJ2-3; 10 positions match TRBD2. V trimming: 4 bases; J trimming: 3 bases; junction bases outside the gene matches: 4. CDR1 and CDR2 (germline): MDHEN, SYDVKM. The CDR3 is 15 amino acids. This CDR3 is CASSSSGRATDTQYF. CDR3 DNA sequence: TGTGCCAGCAGTTCAAGCGGGAGGGCGACAGATACGCAGTATTTT.

In DNA, the CDR3 is TGCGCCAGCAGCGTCTACGGGACAGAGGGCTACGAGCAGTACTTC. It codes for CASSVYGTEGYEQYF. This chain connects TRBV5-1 to TRBJ2-7; TRBD1 matches at 7 bases. The CDR3 is 15 amino acids. Germline-derived CDR1 and CDR2 are SGHRS and YFSETQ. V lost 4 bases, J lost 3 bases, and 10 bases stayed unmatched. Drawing the rest from reference TRBV5-1 and TRBJ2-7, the complete variable domain is KAGVTQTPRYLIKTRGQQVTLSCSPISGHRSVSWYQQTPGQGLQFLFEYFSETQRNKGNFPGRFSGRQFSNSRSEMNVSTLELGDSALYLCASSVYGTEGYEQYFGPGTRLTVT.

This sequence joins TRBV7-2 and TRBJ2-1; TRBD2 agrees at 11 bases. With V trimmed by 5 bases and J by 5 bases, 5 bases remained unmatched. The CDR3 contains 15 residues. The germline V gene encodes CDR1 SGHTA and CDR2 FQGNSA. CDR3 nucleotide sequence: TGTGCCAGCAGCCTTAGCGGGAGGGGAAACAATGAGCAGTTCTTC. Translating gives CASSLSGRGNNEQFF. Full variable domain (remainder filled in from reference TRBV7-2 and TRBJ2-1): GAGVSQSPSNKVTEKGKDVELRCDPISGHTALYWYRQSLGQGLEFLIYFQGNSAPDKSGLPSDRFSAERTGGSVSTLTIQRTQQEDSAVYLCASSLSGRGNNEQFFGPGTRLTVL.

This chain connects TRBV7-6 to TRBJ2-1; tentative D call: TRBD1 (5 bases). The CDR3 runs to 15 residues. V shed 0 bases and J shed 8 bases, with 14 bases lying between them. Germline CDR1 SGHVS, CDR2 FNYEAQ. CDR3: CASSLAGPNSDEQFF. The CDR3 DNA follows: TGTGCCAGCAGCTTAGCGGGGCCAAATTCGGATGAGCAGTTCTTC.

V is TRBV7-9 and J is TRBJ2-1; D is perhaps TRBD2 (6 bases). The V gene's germline CDR1 is SEHNR and CDR2 FQNEAQ (reference sequence). V dropped 4 bases and J dropped 9 bases, with 19 bases sitting between them. The CDR3 spans 15 residues. The CDR3 region is CASSYKRDQEGEQFF. CDR3 nucleotides: TGTGCCAGCAGCTACAAACGAGACCAGGAGGGTGAGCAGTTCTTC. The complete variable domain, with remaining parts taken from reference TRBV7-9 and TRBJ2-1, reads DTGVSQNPRHKITKRGQNVTFRCDPISEHNRLYWYRQTLGQGPEFLTYFQNEAQLEKSRLLSDRFSAERPKGSFSTLEIQRTEQGDSAMYLCASSYKRDQEGEQFFGPGTRLTVL.

J is TRBJ1-5 and V is TRBV6-1; 8 bases line up with TRBD1. This CDR3 region has 15 residues. Per the germline V gene, CDR1 is MNHNS and CDR2 is SASEGT. V dropped 7 bases and J dropped 0; count of bases not matched to a gene: 5. The CDR3 bases are TGTGCCAGCAAGACGGGACAGGATAGCAATCAGCCCCAGCATTTT. This codes for CASKTGQDSNQPQHF.

This rearrangement joins TRBV13 to TRBJ2-7; 11 positions agree with TRBD2. This CDR3 has 18 amino acids. Trimming cost V 4 bases and J 2 bases; bases outside gene matches: 13. Germline V gene lookup returns CDR1 PRHDT and CDR2 FYEKMQ (reference sequence). This CDR3 reads CASSSPPVAGGPPYEQYF. The CDR3 DNA is TGTGCCAGCAGCTCCCCTCCAGTAGCGGGAGGGCCGCCCTACGAGCAGTACTTC.

This chain uses TRBV21-1 with TRBJ2-7; the table gives TRBD2 as D, unverified against the DNA. TRBV21-1 is marked as a pseudogene. The CDR3 sequence is 11 residues long. Here the CDR3 reads CASSKGTRKYF. The DNA of the CDR3 is TGTGCCAGCAGCAAAGGTACTAGAAAGTACTTC.

This rearrangement joins TRBV10-2 to TRBJ2-1, with D possibly matching TRBD1 (5 bases). The germline V gene encodes CDR1 WSHSY and CDR2 SAAADI. With 7 bases removed from V and 3 bases from J, the gap between germline ends came to 10 bases. CDR3 size: 13 residues. The CDR3 loop reads CASKIGDYNEQFF. CDR3 nucleotides: TGCGCCAGCAAGATAGGGGACTACAATGAGCAGTTCTTC.

The chain is built from TRBV25-1 and TRBJ2-5; the match to TRBD1 covers 7 bases. The J call may be mistaken, given a closer DNA end match to TRBJ2-7. The germline gives CDR1 MGHDK, CDR2 SYGVNS. This CDR3 spans 14 amino acids. In DNA form, the CDR3 reads TGTGCCAGCAGTGACTCGACAGGGACCTACGAGCAGTACTTC. Amino acid sequence: CASSDSTGTYEQYF.

The rearrangement links TRBV5-1 to TRBJ2-4; TRBD2 matches 8 bases. The CDR3 runs 18 residues. V lost 6 bases to trimming and J lost 0 bases; unmatched junction nucleotides: 14. CDR1 and CDR2 (germline): SGHRS, YFSETQ. The CDR3 DNA reads TGCGCCAGCAACGCGGGACCCCCGGGAGGGCCAGCCAAAAACATTCAGTACTTC. Residues: CASNAGPPGGPAKNIQYF.

This chain connects TRBV27 to TRBJ2-3, with 10 positions matching TRBD2. After removal of 4 bases from V and 3 bases from J, the junction contained 4 bases not matched to a gene. The CDR3 runs 15 residues. The V gene's germline CDR1 is MNHEY and CDR2 SMNVEV (reference sequence). In nucleotides, the CDR3 is TGTGCCAGCAGTTACCTAGCGGGAGCAACAGATACGCAGTATTTT. Its translation is CASSYLAGATDTQYF.

The CDR3, as DNA: TGCAGCGGAGGGCCGGGGGGGCAGTATTTT. Its translation is CSGGPGGQYF. The rearrangement joins TRBV29-1 to TRBJ2-3; 7 positions match TRBD2. V lost 7 bases to trimming and J lost 11 bases; unmatched junction nucleotides: 6. This CDR3 region has 10 residues. Germline-derived CDR1 and CDR2 are SQVTM and ANQGSEA.

This clone has only one observation. The chain recombines TRBV29-1 with TRBJ2-7; maybe TRBD2 (5 bases). CDR1 is SQVTM and CDR2 is ANQGSEA in the germline V gene. V lost 4 bases and J lost 6, with 16 bases in between. This CDR3 is 13 amino acids long. CDR3 DNA sequence: TGCAGCGTTGCCAGACTACGAGAAGCCGAGCAGTACTTC. This sequence encodes CSVARLREAEQYF.

Comments on this clone: This sample includes further DNA sequences coding for the same CDR3. The chain employs TRBV30 and TRBJ2-7; D is perhaps TRBD2 (5 bases). The germline V gene encodes CDR1 GTSNPN and CDR2 SVGIG (reference sequence). Trimming pared 0 bases from V and 3 bases from J, leaving 6 bases between. This CDR3 contains 12 residues. CDR3 loop: CAWSVRDYEQYF. Here the CDR3 DNA reads TGTGCCTGGAGTGTACGGGACTACGAGCAGTACTTC.

V and J are TRBV18 and TRBJ2-7, with 8 bases that match TRBD1. In germline, CDR1 is KGHSH, CDR2 LQKENI. After removal of 6 bases from V and 6 bases from J, the junction contained 4 bases not matched to a gene. This CDR3 comprises 12 residues. The CDR3 is CASSHDRGEQYF. Written as DNA, the CDR3 is TGTGCCAGCTCCCACGACAGGGGCGAGCAGTACTTC.

The V and J genes are TRBV15 and TRBJ2-7; 12 bases align to TRBD2. Germline V lookup: CDR1 LNHNV, CDR2 YYDKDF (reference sequence). V dropped 4 bases and J dropped 2; count of bases not matched to a gene: 9. This CDR3 is 17 amino acids long. The CDR3 here is CATSTWPSGRGPYEQYF. In nucleotides, the CDR3 is TGTGCCACCAGCACCTGGCCTAGCGGGAGGGGGCCCTACGAGCAGTACTTC.